The table lists the clone carrying this T cell receptor (beta chain) with a count of one. Its antigen is undetermined. The data derive from a study of cytotoxic CD8 clonotypes in ibrutinib-treated CLL. Frozen-stored PBMCs produced approximately 2 micrograms of genomic DNA for TCR beta libraries. Depth targeted 1 in 200,000 to 1 in 1 million T cells, averaging 10x coverage per clonotype. Some clones are missing from TCRdb's copy, which holds only in-frame ones; the method was immunoSEQ multiplex PCR. The sample yields tens of thousands of clones, 70% to 90% seen once. Germline CDR1 SGDLS, CDR2 YYNGEE. CDR3 length equals 16 residues. The V gene end was trimmed by 0 bases and the J gene end by 0 bases; junction bases not matched to a gene: 3. Findings and caveats of the study: Age-matched healthy donor levels were exceeded by baseline clonality, which tracked circulating CD8+ T-cell counts. Shared public clonotypes were rare, and on treatment they either got smaller or stayed the same.

V and J are TRBV9 and TRBJ1-3; 7 positions agree with TRBD1. This TCR derives from a human donor with chronic lymphocytic leukemia. The source material was PBMCs, sampled after 24 months of ibrutinib treatment. CDR3 loop: CASSVGGTDSGNTIYF. As DNA, the CDR3 is TGTGCCAGCAGCGTAGGAGGGACAGACTCTGGAAACACCATATATTTT.